One sample yielded the 7 T cell receptor beta chains listed below, sequenced in a study of OX40 agonist ivuxolimab in advanced cancers. Produced via immunoSEQ multiplex PCR; TCRdb's table is partial and in-frame only. The table shows approximately 60,000 clones, with around 87% occurring only once. The input for sequencing was CD4+ or CD8+ T cells sorted from blood, taken in a trial of the OX40 agonist ivuxolimab. Source of these receptors: an adult with an advanced solid tumor such as melanoma, head and neck, liver or kidney cancer.

The chain couples TRBV4-1 to TRBJ2-5, with D tentatively TRBD2 (5 bases). Looked up from germline, CDR1 is MGHRA and CDR2 is YSYEKL. This CDR3 spans 15 amino acids. Trimming pared 8 bases from V and 1 base from J, leaving 17 bases between. CDR3 region: CASSGTRGPQETQYF. The CDR3 nucleotides are TGCGCCAGCTCCGGCACGAGAGGGCCCCAAGAGACCCAGTACTTC.

The sample holds a few counts of this clone. CDR3 DNA sequence: TGCGCCAGCAGCTTGCGGTCAGAGAACTATGGCTACACCTTC. Protein product: CASSLRSENYGYTF. The chain joins TRBV5-1 to TRBJ1-2; D call uncertain. The CDR3 spans 14 residues. Germline V gene data show CDR1 as SGHRS and CDR2 as YFSETQ. V lost 1 base to trimming and J lost 2 bases, with 9 bases between them.

This chain links TRBV5-4 with TRBJ1-2; D is possibly TRBD1 (5 bases). The germline V gene encodes CDR1 SGHNT and CDR2 YYREEE (reference sequence). Trimming removed 2 bases from V and 3 bases from J, with 11 bases in between. This CDR3 has 14 residues. The CDR3 region has the DNA TGTGCCAGCAGCTTAGCCGGGACTTACTATGGCTACACCTTC. Encoded protein: CASSLAGTYYGYTF.

The chain employs TRBV10-3 and TRBJ2-7; D not resolved. Germline lookup yields CDR1 ENHRY and CDR2 SYGVKD. Trimming cost V 0 bases and J 2 bases, with 5 bases left between them. This CDR3 comprises 13 residues. CDR3 in DNA: TGTGCCATCAGTGAGTCGTCTGCCTACGAGCAGTACTTC. As protein: CAISESSAYEQYF.

The chain joins TRBV10-3 to TRBJ2-7, with TRBD1 identical over 8 bases. Germline V CDR1 and CDR2: ENHRY, SYGVKD. Trimming cost V 6 bases and J 2 bases; bases outside gene matches: 3. This CDR3 is built from 13 residues. The CDR3 here is CAIRDRVPYEQYF. CDR3 coding DNA: TGTGCCATCAGGGACAGGGTCCCCTACGAGCAGTACTTC.

The rearrangement joins TRBV27 to TRBJ1-1, with 11 bases identical to TRBD1. V was clipped by 6 bases and J by 4 bases; unmatched bases: 4. CDR3 size: 14 residues. Germline lookup yields CDR1 MNHEY and CDR2 SMNVEV (reference sequence). Here the CDR3 DNA reads TGTGCCAGCAGCTCTGGACAGGGGGCCACTGAAGCTTTCTTT. This codes for CASSSGQGATEAFF.

CDR3 in amino acids: CASSGGFSYNEQFF. CDR3 DNA: TGTGCCAGCAGTGGAGGGTTCTCCTACAATGAGCAGTTCTTC. The chain is built from TRBV27 and TRBJ2-1; TRBD2 is a possible D gene (6 bases). This CDR3 has 14 amino acids. Trimming removed 5 bases at V and 0 bases at J, with 8 bases between. The germline V gene encodes CDR1 MNHEY and CDR2 SMNVEV (reference sequence).